The TCR beta chain described here comes from a study of cytomegalovirus exposure and HLA in healthy donors. Study at large: The 100 million to 120 million unique TCR beta sequences, from around 200 million T cells, were found by an earlier analysis.

PCR involved 60 Vbeta and 13 Jbeta primers. Method: immunoSEQ multiplex PCR; TCRdb's copy keeps in-frame clones and lacks some. The repertoire holds some 100,000 clones, with about 75% as singletons. Study-level findings and limits: Earlier results showed most TCR beta V segments being productive about 87% or about 30% of the time. The authors reported that TCR beta sequences could predict HLA-A and HLA-B alleles. These predictions were accurate for most subjects in the first cohort.

Trimming shortened V by 1 base and J by 0 bases, and 7 bases separated the two germline ends. The germline V gene has CDR1 SEHNR and CDR2 FQNEAQ (reference sequence). The CDR3 extends over 15 amino acids. A word on this clone: Its target is unknown.

The sequencing sample was made of PBMCs. V gene TRBV7-9 combines with J gene TRBJ1-3, with unresolved D. The source of this sequence is a male donor in good health and CMV-seropositive. The CDR3 bases are TGTGCCAGCAGCTTAGAAGGCGGCTCTGGAAACACCATATATTTT. Its protein product is CASSLEGGSGNTIYF.